The rows below give T cell receptor beta chains drawn from one sample of a study of beta chain features in type 1 diabetes. Data came from immunoSEQ multiplex PCR; TCRdb stores just in-frame clones and leaves some out. Of approximately 470,000 clones listed, approximately 31% are singletons. The sequenced sample consisted of naive CD4+ T cells from blood. The receptors here all came from a man aged 18-30 years in good health. CDR3s include the opening cysteine and the closing phenylalanine or tryptophan. The order of the fields is V gene, D gene, CDR3 length, clone size, J gene, CDR3 protein, CDR3 DNA. The D gene is left open where the match is weak. Not all rows give a size; the values are once, few, many and, for expanded clones, a class.

TRBV30	TRBD1	14	few	TRBJ1-1	CAWSVHRGNTEAFF	TGTGCCTGGAGTGTACACAGGGGAAACACTGAAGCTTTCTTT
TRBV28	-	12	once	TRBJ2-2	CASSLYTGELFF	TGTGCCAGCAGTTTGTACACCGGGGAGCTGTTTTTT
TRBV25-1	TRBD2	17	-	TRBJ2-3	CASSELGSGRFSDTQYF	TGTGCCAGCAGTGAATTAGGTAGCGGGAGATTCTCAGATACGCAGTATTTT
TRBV19	TRBD2	15	-	TRBJ2-7	CASSSLGAGGDEQYF	TGTGCCAGTAGTTCCCTCGGAGCGGGAGGGGACGAGCAGTACTTC
TRBV29-1	TRBD1	13	few	TRBJ2-1	CSVERGQYNEQFF	TGCAGCGTTGAAAGGGGACAGTACAATGAGCAGTTCTTC
TRBV18	TRBD2	15	-	TRBJ2-7	CASSPFRAGGYEQYF	TGTGCCAGCTCACCATTCAGGGCGGGAGGCTACGAGCAGTACTTC
TRBV9	TRBD2	14	few	TRBJ2-3	CASSVESSSGSQYF	TGTGCCAGCAGCGTAGAGTCGTCTAGCGGGAGTCAGTATTTT
TRBV27	-	17	-	TRBJ2-1	CASSLKSTVLTYNEQFF	TGTGCCAGCAGTTTAAAATCGACGGTTTTGACCTACAATGAGCAGTTCTTC
TRBV10-3	-	12	few	TRBJ2-7	CAISSSGAEQYF	TGTGCCATATCTAGTTCAGGGGCCGAGCAGTACTTC
TRBV7-2	TRBD2	15	-	TRBJ2-5	CASSLVGGRGETQYF	TGTGCCAGCAGCTTAGTCGGCGGGAGAGGGGAGACCCAGTACTTC
TRBV7-9	-	16	-	TRBJ2-3	CASSAVGGKNTDTQYF	TGTGCCAGCAGCGCGGTGGGCGGGAAGAACACAGATACGCAGTATTTT
TRBV20-1	-	11	-	TRBJ2-1	CSAGGANEQFF	TGCAGTGCCGGGGGTGCCAATGAGCAGTTCTTC
TRBV28	TRBD2	14	-	TRBJ2-5	CASRPGGRQETQYF	TGTGCCAGCAGGCCGGGGGGGCGTCAAGAGACCCAGTACTTC
TRBV29-1	TRBD2	14	-	TRBJ2-5	CSVAWTSGTETQYF	TGCAGCGTGGCTTGGACTAGCGGGACAGAGACCCAGTACTTC
TRBV7-9	-	12	few	TRBJ2-1	CASSPLGHEQFF	TGTGCCAGCAGCCCCCTGGGCCATGAGCAGTTCTTC
TRBV6-5	TRBD2	16	-	TRBJ2-1	CASSYSVTSGRYEQFF	TGTGCCAGCAGTTACTCTGTAACTAGCGGGAGGTATGAGCAGTTCTTC
TRBV7-9	TRBD1	13	few	TRBJ2-2	CAVTGPNTGELFF	TGTGCCGTGACAGGGCCGAACACCGGGGAGCTGTTTTTT
TRBV19	-	15	-	TRBJ2-6	CASSIVLSGANVLTF	TGTGCCAGTAGTATCGTCCTGTCTGGGGCCAACGTCCTGACTTTC
TRBV2	-	13	-	TRBJ2-2	CASSVQGTGELFF	TGTGCCAGCAGTGTACAGGGCACCGGGGAGCTGTTTTTT
TRBV16	TRBD1	14	few	TRBJ1-1	CASAKQGANTEAFF	TGTGCCAGCGCAAAACAGGGGGCGAACACTGAAGCTTTCTTT
TRBV7-9	-	13	-	TRBJ2-3	CAGREQPTDTQYF	TGTGCCGGAAGGGAGCAGCCCACAGATACGCAGTATTTT
TRBV5-6	-	12	few	TRBJ2-1	CASSLASGGQFF	TGTGCCAGCAGCTTGGCATCAGGTGGGCAGTTCTTC
TRBV7-9	-	14	-	TRBJ1-1	CASSMDARNTEAFF	TGTGCCAGCAGCATGGACGCGCGGAACACTGAAGCTTTCTTT
TRBV9	-	15	few	TRBJ2-7	CASSVAASWGYEQYF	TGTGCCAGCAGCGTAGCTGCTAGCTGGGGCTACGAGCAGTACTTC
TRBV5-1	-	14	few	TRBJ2-2	CASSSGQNTGELFF	TGCGCCAGCAGCTCCGGACAGAACACCGGGGAGCTGTTTTTT
TRBV7-2	-	15	few	TRBJ2-1	CASSLDRSSYNEQFF	TGTGCCAGCAGCTTAGACAGGAGCTCCTACAATGAGCAGTTCTTC
TRBV29-1	-	14	few	TRBJ2-3	CSVEGGAGTDTQYF	TGCAGCGTTGAAGGAGGCGCAGGCACAGATACGCAGTATTTT
TRBV4-3	-	13	few	TRBJ1-2	CASSLTTNYGYTF	TGCGCCAGCAGCCTCACTACTAACTATGGCTACACCTTC
TRBV5-4	-	16	few	TRBJ2-6	CASNMVNSVGANVLTF	TGTGCCAGCAACATGGTTAATTCGGTTGGGGCCAACGTCCTGACTTTC
TRBV30	-	12	few	TRBJ2-7	CAWTGFRDEQYF	TGTGCCTGGACGGGATTTCGGGACGAGCAGTACTTC
TRBV23-1	TRBD2	15	-	TRBJ2-1	CASSPLAGGGNEQFF	TGCGCCAGCAGTCCTCTAGCGGGAGGTGGGAATGAGCAGTTCTTC
TRBV9	-	14	few	TRBJ1-1	CASSPRAQNTEAFF	TGTGCCAGCAGCCCCCGGGCCCAAAACACTGAAGCTTTCTTT
TRBV20-1	TRBD1	11	-	TRBJ1-2	CSASRQGGYTF	TGCAGTGCTAGTCGACAGGGGGGCTACACCTTC
TRBV23-1	-	11	-	TRBJ2-5	CASSQRETQYF	TGCGCCAGCAGCCAAAGGGAGACCCAGTACTTC
TRBV5-4	-	14	few	TRBJ2-5	CASSSVGGGETQYF	TGTGCCAGCAGCTCTGTCGGGGGAGGAGAGACCCAGTACTTC
TRBV7-6	-	13	few	TRBJ1-2	CASSKTDNYGYTF	TGTGCCAGCAGCAAGACAGATAACTATGGCTACACCTTC
TRBV28	TRBD1	15	-	TRBJ2-4	CASSRPRDSKNIQYF	TGTGCCAGCAGTCGACCACGGGACAGCAAAAACATTCAGTACTTC
TRBV10-3	-	12	many	TRBJ2-3	CAIRDNTDTQYF	TGTGCCATCAGGGACAACACAGATACGCAGTATTTT
TRBV7-2	-	11	-	TRBJ2-3	CASSPGNTQYF	TGTGCCAGCAGCCCGGGCAATACGCAGTATTTT
TRBV4-2	-	15	-	TRBJ2-2	CASSQGGANTGELFF	TGTGCCAGCAGCCAGGGCGGGGCGAACACCGGGGAGCTGTTTTTT
TRBV4-1	TRBD2	14	few	TRBJ2-3	CASSQLAGPGTQYF	TGCGCCAGCAGCCAATTAGCGGGCCCGGGAACGCAGTATTTT
TRBV7-2	-	15	-	TRBJ1-1	CASSLDPLTGRKSFF	TGTGCCAGCAGCTTAGATCCCTTGACAGGCAGGAAGTCTTTCTTT
TRBV29-1	TRBD2	12	few	TRBJ2-1	CSVGTSSNEQFF	TGCAGCGTCGGGACTAGCAGCAATGAGCAGTTCTTC